Listed here are 24 T cell receptor beta chains from one sample, sequenced in a study of cytotoxic CD8 clonotypes in ibrutinib-treated CLL. Sequencing was performed with immunoSEQ multiplex PCR; in TCRdb, only in-frame clones are kept and a portion is missing. The sample consists of 130,000 to 150,000 clones, about 80% of them appearing once. The sample in question was PBMCs, obtained after 12 months of ibrutinib treatment. The receptor source for this set is a human donor with chronic lymphocytic leukemia.

V usage is TRBV27 and J usage is TRBJ2-7, with D unclear. The germline V gene encodes CDR1 MNHEY and CDR2 SMNVEV (reference sequence). Trimming removed 6 bases at V and 1 base at J, with 19 bases between. The CDR3 loop spans 16 amino acids. The CDR3: CASSPTLALISYEQYF. CDR3 bases: TGTGCCAGCAGCCCTACTTTAGCTCTCATATCCTACGAGCAGTACTTC.

The chain is built from TRBV18 and TRBJ1-2, with a weak D call TRBD1 (6 bases). This CDR3 region has 15 residues. The V end was cut by 2 bases, the J end by 8 bases, with 18 bases between. Germline V CDR1 and CDR2: KGHSH, LQKENI. CDR3 sequence (DNA): TGTGCCAGCTCACCAATGACATCGGGGGCAGGAGGCTACACCTTC. Translation: CASSPMTSGAGGYTF.

V is TRBV7-2 and J is TRBJ2-7; no definite D call. Germline-derived CDR1 and CDR2 are SGHTA and FQGNSA. The CDR3 runs 18 residues. Trimming shortened V by 3 bases and J by 1 base, and 22 bases separated the two germline ends. In DNA form, the CDR3 reads TGTGCCAGCAGCTTCTCCGCTGCCAGGAACCTGGGGTCCTACGAGCAGTACTTC. Protein sequence: CASSFSAARNLGSYEQYF.

The rearrangement links TRBV19 to TRBJ2-2; TRBD1 might be the D (5 bases). The CDR3 covers 13 residues. Germline-derived CDR1 and CDR2 are LNHDA and SQIVND (reference sequence). With 4 bases removed from V and 7 bases from J, the gap between germline ends came to 10 bases. The CDR3 protein is CASSTQGVGELFF. The CDR3 nucleotides are TGTGCCAGTAGTACCCAGGGTGTCGGGGAGCTGTTTTTT.

The chain uses TRBV27 and TRBJ1-5, with 8 positions matching TRBD1. The CDR3 contains 14 residues. Germline loops: CDR1 MNHEY, CDR2 SMNVEV (reference sequence). Unmatched junction bases numbered 5, after V lost 5 bases and J lost 5 bases. Here the CDR3 DNA reads TGTGCCAGCAGTCGGACAGGGTTCTATCAGCCCCAGCATTTT. This codes for CASSRTGFYQPQHF.

The V and J genes are TRBV4-1 and TRBJ1-2, with D unclear. CDR3 length: 14 amino acids. The V gene lost 0 bases and the J gene lost 1 base, with 6 bases spanning the gap. Germline loops: CDR1 MGHRA, CDR2 YSYEKL. The DNA of the CDR3 is TGCGCCAGCAGCCAAGAATCCATTAACTATGGCTACACCTTC. Protein product: CASSQESINYGYTF.

This chain links TRBV7-6 with TRBJ2-1; either TRBD1 or TRBD2 may fit D (5 bases each). CDR3 length: 14 residues. Trimming left V 0 bases short and J 9 bases short, with 12 bases between. Germline V CDR1 and CDR2: SGHVS, FNYEAQ. CDR3 sequence: CASSLAIGTFEQFF. The DNA for the CDR3 is TGTGCCAGCAGCTTAGCGATAGGGACGTTTGAGCAGTTCTTC.

The chain links TRBV7-3 to TRBJ1-1, with no clear D. From germline, CDR1 is SGHTA and CDR2 FQGTGA. Trimming pared 3 bases from V and 5 bases from J, leaving 10 bases between. There are 13 residues in the CDR3. CDR3: CASSFVIGTEAFF. The CDR3 DNA reads TGTGCCAGCAGCTTCGTCATCGGGACTGAAGCTTTCTTT.

This chain links TRBV27 with TRBJ2-5; a possible D gene is TRBD1 (6 bases). V lost 1 base, J lost 3 bases, and 9 bases lay in between. This CDR3 region has 14 residues. The germline V gene has CDR1 MNHEY and CDR2 SMNVEV (reference sequence). The CDR3 DNA is TGTGCCAGCAGTTTATGGCAGGGGAAAGAGACCCAGTACTTC. Protein sequence: CASSLWQGKETQYF.

The genes are TRBV6-5 and TRBJ2-7; D is uncertain. The V end lost 2 bases, the J end lost 3 bases, and 8 bases lay between the germline ends. The germline CDR1 and CDR2 sequences are MNHEY and SVGAGI. The CDR3 loop spans 13 amino acids. The CDR3 bases are TGTGCCAGCAGTTACAAGGGTTTCTACGAGCAGTACTTC. Translating gives CASSYKGFYEQYF.

This sequence joins TRBV4-1 and TRBJ2-7, with D perhaps TRBD1 (6 bases). Germline CDR1 and CDR2: MGHRA and YSYEKL. The ends were cut back, 1 base at V and 3 bases at J, with 10 bases in the middle. The CDR3 runs 14 residues. CDR3: CASSQVRGNYEQYF. The CDR3 DNA sequence: TGCGCCAGCAGCCAAGTTAGGGGGAACTACGAGCAGTACTTC.

The chain couples TRBV11-3 to TRBJ2-1, with D possibly TRBD1 on 6 matching bases. This CDR3 region has 14 residues. In germline, CDR1 is SGHNT, CDR2 YENEEA. V lost 5 bases and J lost 3, with 11 bases in between. CDR3 DNA sequence: TGTGCCAGCAGCCAAGGACAGAGCTACAATGAGCAGTTCTTC. This translates into CASSQGQSYNEQFF.

The rearrangement links TRBV4-1 to TRBJ2-5; TRBD2 matches 9 bases. The CDR3 is 20 residues long. Per germline, CDR1 MGHRA and CDR2 YSYEKL. Trimming at V came to 0 bases and at J to 5 bases, leaving 19 bases not matched to a gene. The CDR3 region is CASSQEGITASGAPIETQYF. CDR3 coding DNA: TGCGCCAGCAGCCAAGAGGGGATCACGGCTAGCGGGGCCCCCATCGAGACCCAGTACTTC.

V and J are TRBV7-2 and TRBJ2-7, with 12 bases identical to TRBD2. Germline trimming cut 5 bases from V and 5 bases from J; bases unmatched to any gene: 10. The germline CDR1 and CDR2 sequences are SGHTA and FQGNSA. The CDR3 is 16 residues long. DNA of the CDR3: TGTGCCAGCAGCCTCCGACTAGCGGGAGCGAAGGACGAGCAGTACTTC. Protein sequence: CASSLRLAGAKDEQYF.

CDR3 DNA: TGTGCCAGCAGTCCTACCGTGGCCGGGGCGACCCAGTACTTC. Translating it yields CASSPTVAGATQYF. The chain is built from TRBV6-6 and TRBJ2-5, with D possibly being TRBD1 or TRBD2 (5 bases each). The V and J ends lost 5 bases and 7 bases respectively, with 17 bases between them. Germline CDR1 is MNHNY and CDR2 is SVGAGI (reference sequence). The CDR3 consists of 14 residues.

This rearrangement joins TRBV29-1 to TRBJ2-1, with D hard to call. Deletions cut 7 bases from V and 0 bases from J, with 13 bases between. Germline-derived CDR1 and CDR2 are SQVTM and ANQGSEA. CDR3 length: 14 residues. The CDR3 region has the DNA TGCAGCGGACTTCGTTCCACCTCCTACAATGAGCAGTTCTTC. Protein product: CSGLRSTSYNEQFF.

The CDR3 nucleotides read TGTGCCAGCAGCTTGTCTTTCGGGCAAGAGACCCAGTACTTC. It codes for CASSLSFGQETQYF. The chain carries TRBV5-4 and TRBJ2-5; D gene unclear. CDR1 is SGHNT, CDR2 YYREEE, per germline (reference sequence). The V gene lost 1 base and the J gene lost 2 bases, with 9 bases spanning the gap. This CDR3 is 14 amino acids long.

The chain recombines TRBV28 with TRBJ2-7; the D gene is possibly TRBD1 (6 bases). Trimming removed 5 bases from V and 3 bases from J, with 26 bases in between. CDR3 length: 18 amino acids. The germline V gene has CDR1 MDHEN and CDR2 SYDVKM. DNA of the CDR3: TGTGCCAGCAGTATAATACCTAAACAGGGTGTAGGGATCTACGAGCAGTACTTC. Translating it yields CASSIIPKQGVGIYEQYF.

The chain recombines TRBV7-2 with TRBJ1-5; the D is unclear. The V gene's germline CDR1 is SGHTA and CDR2 FQGNSA. CDR3 length equals 14 residues. The ends were cut back, 4 bases at V and 1 base at J, with 8 bases in the middle. CDR3 protein: CASSSDRSNQPQHF. CDR3 DNA sequence: TGTGCCAGCAGCTCGGACCGGAGCAATCAGCCCCAGCATTTT.

This chain links TRBV5-1 with TRBJ1-5, with D unclear. V was shortened by 0 bases and J by 1 base, with 8 bases between the two germline ends. The germline V gene has CDR1 SGHRS and CDR2 YFSETQ. This CDR3 region has 15 residues. The CDR3 sequence: CASSLDSESNQPQHF. CDR3 DNA: TGCGCCAGCAGCTTGGATTCAGAAAGCAATCAGCCCCAGCATTTT.

V gene TRBV7-8 combines with J gene TRBJ2-1, with 8 bases aligning to TRBD2. The CDR3 is made up of 15 amino acids. CDR1 SGHVS and CDR2 FQNEAQ come from the germline V gene. Germline trimming cut 5 bases from V and 7 bases from J; bases unmatched to any gene: 10. The chain's CDR3 is CASSPAETGGNEQFF. CDR3 bases: TGTGCCAGCAGCCCCGCTGAAACGGGAGGGAATGAGCAGTTCTTC.

This rearrangement joins TRBV7-2 to TRBJ1-5, with D perhaps matching TRBD1 (5 bases). Germline V CDR1 and CDR2: SGHTA, FQGNSA. The CDR3 runs 13 residues. V lost 7 bases, J lost 3 bases, and 10 bases lay in between. The CDR3, as DNA: TGTGCCAGCAACCAGGGCATCAATCAGCCCCAGCATTTT. Its protein product is CASNQGINQPQHF.

The chain recombines TRBV7-9 with TRBJ1-1; TRBD1 is a possible D gene (5 bases). V lost 4 bases to trimming and J lost 5 bases, with 20 bases between them. Germline V gene lookup returns CDR1 SEHNR and CDR2 FQNEAQ (reference sequence). CDR3 length: 16 amino acids. CDR3 DNA sequence: TGTGCCAGCAGCTATACAGATGGGGGAGTGGGGACTGAAGCTTTCTTT. Protein sequence: CASSYTDGGVGTEAFF.

The chain has TRBV7-2 and TRBJ2-5; 12 nucleotides match TRBD2. CDR3 length equals 17 residues. The germline V gene has CDR1 SGHTA and CDR2 FQGNSA. Unmatched junction bases numbered 7, after V lost 3 bases and J lost 2 bases. This CDR3 reads CASSLLTSGRLQETQYF. The DNA of the CDR3 is TGTGCCAGCAGCTTGCTGACTAGCGGGAGACTACAAGAGACCCAGTACTTC.